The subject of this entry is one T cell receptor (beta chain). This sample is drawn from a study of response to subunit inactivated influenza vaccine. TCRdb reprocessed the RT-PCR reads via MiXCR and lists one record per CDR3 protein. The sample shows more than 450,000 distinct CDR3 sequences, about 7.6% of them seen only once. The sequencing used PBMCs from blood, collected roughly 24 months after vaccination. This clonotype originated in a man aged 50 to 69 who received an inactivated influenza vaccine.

This CDR3 reads CASSLGLAGANSYNEQFF. In DNA, the CDR3 is TGCGCCAGCAGCTTGGGGCTAGCGGGGGCCAACTCCTACAATGAGCAGTTCTTC. The rearrangement links TRBV5-1 to TRBJ2-1; 10 nucleotides line up with TRBD2. CDR3 length: 18 amino acids. Losses at the gene ends were 0 bases for V and 0 bases for J; bases not matched to a gene: 6. Germline CDR1 is SGHRS and CDR2 is YFSETQ.